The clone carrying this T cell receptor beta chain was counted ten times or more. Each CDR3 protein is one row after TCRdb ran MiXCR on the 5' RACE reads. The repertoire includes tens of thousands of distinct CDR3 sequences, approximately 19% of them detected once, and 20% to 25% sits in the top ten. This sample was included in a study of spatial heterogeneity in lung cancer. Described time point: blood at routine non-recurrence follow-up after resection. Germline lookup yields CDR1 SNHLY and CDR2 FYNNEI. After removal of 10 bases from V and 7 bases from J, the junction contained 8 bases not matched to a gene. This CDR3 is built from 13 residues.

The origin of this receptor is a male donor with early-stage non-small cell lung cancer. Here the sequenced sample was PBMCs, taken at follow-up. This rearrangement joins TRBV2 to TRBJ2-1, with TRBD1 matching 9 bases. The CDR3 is CATTRDRENEQFF. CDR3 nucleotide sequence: TGTGCCACTACCCGGGACAGGGAAAATGAGCAGTTCTTC.